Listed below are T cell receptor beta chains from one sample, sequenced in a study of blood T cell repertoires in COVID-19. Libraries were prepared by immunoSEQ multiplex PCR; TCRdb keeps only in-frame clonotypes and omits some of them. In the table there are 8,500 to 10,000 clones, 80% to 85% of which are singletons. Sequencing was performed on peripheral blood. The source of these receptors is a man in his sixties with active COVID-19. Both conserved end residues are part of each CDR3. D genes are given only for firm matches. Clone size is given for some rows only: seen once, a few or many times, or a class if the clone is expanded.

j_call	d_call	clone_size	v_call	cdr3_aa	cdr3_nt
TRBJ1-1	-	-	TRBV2	CASPTGQEAFF	TGTGCCAGCCCAACTGGACAGGAAGCTTTCTTT
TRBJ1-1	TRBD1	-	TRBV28	CASREQGPGTEAFF	TGTGCCAGCAGAGAACAGGGGCCGGGCACTGAAGCTTTCTTT
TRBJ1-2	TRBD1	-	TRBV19	CASHGTAPNYGYTF	TGTGCCAGCCACGGGACAGCTCCTAACTATGGCTACACCTTC
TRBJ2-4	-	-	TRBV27	CASSHREGAKNIQYF	TGTGCCAGCAGTCACAGGGAGGGGGCCAAAAACATTCAGTACTTC
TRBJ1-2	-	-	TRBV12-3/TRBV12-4	CASSWSRNGYTF	TGTGCCAGCAGTTGGTCCAGAAATGGCTACACCTTC
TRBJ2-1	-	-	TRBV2	CASSGSLSYNEQFF	TGTGCCAGCAGTGGAAGCCTCTCCTACAATGAGCAGTTCTTC
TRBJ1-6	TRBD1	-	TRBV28	CASGLRGRPTGTGGSPLHF	TGTGCCAGCGGCTTGAGGGGCCGCCCTACCGGGACAGGGGGTTCACCCCTCCACTTT
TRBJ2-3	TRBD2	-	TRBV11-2	CASSLSSGGSGFTDTQYF	TGTGCCAGCAGCTTATCATCGGGAGGATCGGGTTTCACAGATACGCAGTATTTT
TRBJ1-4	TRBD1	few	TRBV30	CAWSHRTGNPRGEKLFF	TGTGCCTGGAGCCACCGGACAGGCAACCCAAGAGGTGAAAAACTGTTTTTT
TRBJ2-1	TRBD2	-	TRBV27	CASSLKGTSVYNEQFF	TGTGCCAGCAGTTTAAAGGGGACTAGCGTCTACAATGAGCAGTTCTTC
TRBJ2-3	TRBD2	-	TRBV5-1	CASSSLLTSGASTDTQYF	TGCGCCAGCAGCTCCCTCCTAACTAGCGGGGCTAGCACAGATACGCAGTATTTT
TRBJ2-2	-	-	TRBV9	CASSEEPIYTGELFF	TGTGCCAGCAGCGAGGAGCCCATTTACACCGGGGAGCTGTTTTTT
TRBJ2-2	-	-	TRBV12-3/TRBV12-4	CASSFLTGELFF	TGTGCCAGCAGTTTTCTTACCGGGGAGCTGTTTTTT
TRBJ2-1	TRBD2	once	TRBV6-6	CASSPRTSGGARNEQFF	TGTGCCAGCAGTCCGAGGACTAGCGGGGGGGCCCGGAATGAGCAGTTCTTC
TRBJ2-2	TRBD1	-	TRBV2	CASSERGGQGKTGELFF	TGTGCCAGCAGTGAAAGAGGAGGACAGGGGAAGACCGGGGAGCTGTTTTTT
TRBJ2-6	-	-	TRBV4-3	CASSQETPGTGANVLTF	TGCGCCAGCAGCCAAGAAACGCCAGGGACTGGGGCCAACGTCCTGACTTTC
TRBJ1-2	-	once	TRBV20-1	CSATQGGGYTF	TGCAGTGCTACCCAGGGCGGTGGCTACACCTTC
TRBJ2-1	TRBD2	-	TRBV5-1	CASSSPLAAEQFF	TGCGCCAGCAGCTCCCCACTAGCGGCTGAGCAGTTCTTC
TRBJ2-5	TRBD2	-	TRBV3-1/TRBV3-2	CASSPSGRAQETQYF	TGTGCCAGCAGCCCGAGCGGGAGGGCCCAAGAGACCCAGTACTTC
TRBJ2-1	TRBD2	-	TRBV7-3	CASRPGRDGGEQFF	TGTGCCAGCAGGCCCGGGAGGGACGGAGGTGAGCAGTTCTTC
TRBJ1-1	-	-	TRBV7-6	CASSLGQNTEAFF	TGTGCCAGCAGCTTAGGACAGAACACTGAAGCTTTCTTT
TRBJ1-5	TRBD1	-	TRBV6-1	CASSERGPLERNQPQHF	TGTGCCAGCAGTGAAAGGGGGCCCCTGGAGCGCAATCAGCCCCAGCATTTT
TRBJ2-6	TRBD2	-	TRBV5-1	CASSLAGSGSSGANVLTF	TGCGCCAGCAGCTTGGCCGGTAGCGGGAGCTCTGGGGCCAACGTCCTGACTTTC
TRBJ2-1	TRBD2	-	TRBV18	CASSQPGLAGGREQFF	TGTGCCAGCTCACAGCCAGGACTAGCGGGAGGGAGGGAGCAGTTCTTC
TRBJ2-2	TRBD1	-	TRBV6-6	CASSSGTVNTGELFF	TGTGCCAGCAGCTCCGGGACAGTGAACACCGGGGAGCTGTTTTTT
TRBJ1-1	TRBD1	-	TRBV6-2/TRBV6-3	CASSYETGGSEHSEAFF	TGTGCCAGCAGTTACGAGACAGGGGGGTCGGAACACTCTGAAGCTTTCTTT
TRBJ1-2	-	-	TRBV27	CASSPEGNYGYTF	TGTGCCAGCAGCCCGGAGGGGAACTATGGCTACACCTTC
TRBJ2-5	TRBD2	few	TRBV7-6	CASSVRGLAGGETQYF	TGTGCCAGCAGCGTTAGAGGACTAGCGGGGGGAGAGACCCAGTACTTC
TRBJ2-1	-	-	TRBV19	CASRGDLGNEQFF	TGTGCCAGCCGCGGGGACCTGGGGAATGAGCAGTTCTTC
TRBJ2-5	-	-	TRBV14	CASSQGLQGKGETQYF	TGTGCCAGCAGCCAAGGTCTCCAGGGAAAGGGGGAGACCCAGTACTTC
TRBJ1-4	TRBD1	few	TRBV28	CASSLDREDEKLFF	TGTGCCAGCAGTTTAGACAGGGAGGATGAAAAACTGTTTTTT
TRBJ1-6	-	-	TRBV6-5	CASSWSRGNSPLHF	TGTGCCAGCAGTTGGTCCCGGGGGAATTCACCCCTCCACTTT